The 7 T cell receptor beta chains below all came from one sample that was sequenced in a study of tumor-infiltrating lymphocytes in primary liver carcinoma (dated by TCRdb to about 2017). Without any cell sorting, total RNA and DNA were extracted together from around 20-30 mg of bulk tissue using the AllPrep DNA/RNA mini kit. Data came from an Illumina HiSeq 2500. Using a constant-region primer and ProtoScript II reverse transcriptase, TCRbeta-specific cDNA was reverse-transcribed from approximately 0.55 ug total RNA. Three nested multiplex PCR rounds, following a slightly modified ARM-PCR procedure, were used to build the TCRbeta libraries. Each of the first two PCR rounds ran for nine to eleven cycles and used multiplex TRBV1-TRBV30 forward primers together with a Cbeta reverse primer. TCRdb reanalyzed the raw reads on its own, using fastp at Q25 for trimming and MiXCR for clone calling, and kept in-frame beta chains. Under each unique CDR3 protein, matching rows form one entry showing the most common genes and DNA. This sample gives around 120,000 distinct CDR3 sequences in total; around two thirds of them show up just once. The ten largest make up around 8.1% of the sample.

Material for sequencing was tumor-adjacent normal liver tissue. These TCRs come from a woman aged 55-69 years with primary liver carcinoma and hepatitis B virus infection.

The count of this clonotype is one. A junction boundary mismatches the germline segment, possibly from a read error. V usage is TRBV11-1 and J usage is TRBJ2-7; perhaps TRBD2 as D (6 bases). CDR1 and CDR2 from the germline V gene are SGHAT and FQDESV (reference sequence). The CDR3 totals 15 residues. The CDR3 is CASSPRTAGLHEQYF. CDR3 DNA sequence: TGTGCCAGCAGCCCTCGGACGGCAGGACTACACGAGCAATACTTC.

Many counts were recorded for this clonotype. In nucleotides, the CDR3 is TGCGCCAGCAGCTTGGGGGTCGGAACGGGGCTCTATAATTCACCCCTCCACTTT. This encodes CASSLGVGTGLYNSPLHF. The gene calls are TRBV5-1 and TRBJ1-6, with a tentative D call TRBD1 (5 bases). The germline V gene encodes CDR1 SGHRS and CDR2 YFSETQ. The V end lost 0 bases, the J end lost 3 bases, and 16 bases lay between the germline ends. The length of the CDR3 is 18 residues. Together with reference TRBV5-1 and TRBJ1-6, the CDR3 gives the full variable domain: KAGVTQTPRYLIKTRGQQVTLSCSPISGHRSVSWYQQTPGQGLQFLFEYFSETQRNKGNFPGRFSGRQFSNSRSEMNVSTLELGDSALYLCASSLGVGTGLYNSPLHFGNGTRLTVT.

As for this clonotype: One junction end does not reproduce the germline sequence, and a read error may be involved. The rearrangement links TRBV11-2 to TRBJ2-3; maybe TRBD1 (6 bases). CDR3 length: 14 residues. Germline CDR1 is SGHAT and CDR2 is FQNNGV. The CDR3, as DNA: TGTACCAGCAGTCTCGGGACAAGCATAGATACGCGGTATTTT. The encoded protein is CTSSLGTSIDTRYF.

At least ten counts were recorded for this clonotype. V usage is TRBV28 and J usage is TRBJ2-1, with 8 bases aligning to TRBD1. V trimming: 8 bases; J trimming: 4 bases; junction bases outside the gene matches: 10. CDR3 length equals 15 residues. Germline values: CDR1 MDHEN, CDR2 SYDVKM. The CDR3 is CASLPRDRIYNEQFF. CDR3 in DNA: TGTGCCAGCCTACCCAGGGACAGGATTTACAATGAGCAGTTCTTC.

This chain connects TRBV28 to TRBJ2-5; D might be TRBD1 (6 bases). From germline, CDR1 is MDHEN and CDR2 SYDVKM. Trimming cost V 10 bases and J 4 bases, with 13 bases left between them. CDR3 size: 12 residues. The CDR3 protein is CAIRQGSETQYF. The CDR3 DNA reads TGTGCCATCAGGCAGGGGTCAGAGACCCAGTACTTC.

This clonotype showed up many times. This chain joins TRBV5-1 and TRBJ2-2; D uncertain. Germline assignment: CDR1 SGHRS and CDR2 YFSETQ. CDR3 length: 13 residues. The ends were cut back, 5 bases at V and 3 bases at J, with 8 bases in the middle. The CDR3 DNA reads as TGCGCCAGCAGTATTGAGGACACCGGGGAGCTGTTTTTT. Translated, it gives CASSIEDTGELFF. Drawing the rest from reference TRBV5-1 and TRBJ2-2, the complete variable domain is KAGVTQTPRYLIKTRGQQVTLSCSPISGHRSVSWYQQTPGQGLQFLFEYFSETQRNKGNFPGRFSGRQFSNSRSEMNVSTLELGDSALYLCASSIEDTGELFFGEGSRLTVL.

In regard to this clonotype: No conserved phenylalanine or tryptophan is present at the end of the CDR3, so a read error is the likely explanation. DNA of the CDR3: TGTGCCAACAGCCATAGGACCTACGAGCAGTACCTC. This encodes CANSHRTYEQYL. The genes are TRBV11-1 and TRBJ2-7, with D uncertain. CDR1 and CDR2 (germline): SGHAT, FQDESV (reference sequence). The CDR3 runs to 12 residues.